These 22 T cell receptor beta chains came from one sample sequenced in a study of spatial heterogeneity in lung cancer. Time point noted: blood at routine non-recurrence follow-up after resection. TCRdb recomputed calls from the 5' RACE reads with MiXCR, one row per CDR3 protein. The top ten clones hold 50% to 65% of a sample with more than 1,500 distinct CDR3 sequences, about a fifth of them seen once. Specimen: PBMCs, collected at follow-up. These receptors were obtained from a male donor with early-stage non-small cell lung cancer.

By frequency in the sample, this clonotype is large (0.1 to 1%). This chain links TRBV6-1 with TRBJ1-1; D not resolved. This CDR3 spans 14 amino acids. V lost 1 base and J 3 bases, leaving 9 bases between the germline ends. The germline V gene encodes CDR1 MNHNS and CDR2 SASEGT. The CDR3 bases are TGTGCCAGCAGTGAAGAAGGCAGATACACTGAAGCTTTCTTT. This sequence encodes CASSEEGRYTEAFF.

Relative to its sample, this clonotype is medium-sized. The chain uses TRBV18 and TRBJ1-2; maybe TRBD1 (5 bases). Trimming took 2 bases from V and 3 from J, leaving 13 bases between them. The CDR3 runs to 15 residues. Germline V gene lookup returns CDR1 KGHSH and CDR2 LQKENI. CDR3 coding DNA: TGTGCCAGCTCACCAGGGACGCCGAGAGACTATGGCTACACCTTC. Translated: CASSPGTPRDYGYTF.

In this sample, this clonotype turned up many times. This chain connects TRBV4-1 to TRBJ1-1; D unclear. The CDR3 totals 15 residues. V was clipped by 0 bases and J by 1 base, with 9 bases between them. Per the germline V gene, CDR1 is MGHRA and CDR2 is YSYEKL. CDR3 residues: CASSQDENRNTEAFF. In nucleotides, the CDR3 is TGCGCCAGCAGCCAAGATGAGAACAGGAACACTGAAGCTTTCTTT.

This clonotype was counted many times. The chain carries TRBV19 and TRBJ2-2; D is undetermined. This CDR3 has 15 residues. In germline, CDR1 is LNHDA, CDR2 SQIVND (reference sequence). Deletions cut 0 bases from V and 7 bases from J, with 12 bases between. The CDR3 is CASSIDSRPGGELFF. The DNA for the CDR3 is TGTGCCAGTAGTATAGACAGCAGGCCGGGCGGGGAGCTGTTTTTT.

This clonotype is judged large. V gene TRBV10-3 combines with J gene TRBJ2-3; TRBD1 aligns across 9 bases. The junction had 7 bases not matched to a gene; V was cut back by 11 bases and J by 4 bases. CDR3 length equals 13 residues. Looked up from germline, CDR1 is ENHRY and CDR2 is SYGVKD. CDR3 sequence: CAAGTGSADTQYF. CDR3 bases: TGTGCCGCCGGGACAGGGAGTGCAGATACGCAGTATTTT.

Relative to its sample, this clonotype is medium-sized (0.01 to 0.1%). J is TRBJ2-3 and V is TRBV19; maybe TRBD2 (5 bases). Per germline, CDR1 LNHDA and CDR2 SQIVND (reference sequence). The CDR3 runs 11 residues. Trimming shortened V by 5 bases and J by 9 bases, and 9 bases separated the two germline ends. The CDR3 DNA is TGTGCCAGTAGTGTTGAGGGAACGCAGTATTTT. Its translation: CASSVEGTQYF. The full variable domain, rest sourced from reference TRBV19 and TRBJ2-3, is DGGITQSPKYLFRKEGQNVTLSCEQNLNHDAMYWYRQDPGQGLRLIYYSQIVNDFQKGDIAEGYSVSREKKESFPLTVTSAQKNPTAFYLCASSVEGTQYFGPGTRLTVL.

The chain is built from TRBV28 and TRBJ2-1, with D perhaps TRBD1 (6 bases). V gave up 3 bases and J gave up 1 base, with 22 bases separating them. Germline CDR1 is MDHEN and CDR2 is SYDVKM. The CDR3 consists of 19 residues. The DNA for the CDR3 is TGTGCCAGCAGTTTCGAGGACCCAGCGGCGCAGGGGTCCTACAATGAGCAGTTCTTC. This translates into CASSFEDPAAQGSYNEQFF.

This clonotype was counted ten times or more. The chain's CDR3 is CARRQGDGQPQHF. DNA for the CDR3: TGTGCCAGGCGACAGGGGGACGGTCAGCCCCAGCATTTT. The chain links TRBV6-5 to TRBJ1-5, with 9 bases lining up with TRBD1. The length of the CDR3 is 13 residues. Trimming cost V 9 bases and J 6 bases; bases outside gene matches: 6. CDR1 and CDR2 from the germline V gene are MNHEY and SVGAGI.

The sample holds many counts of this clonotype. This sequence joins TRBV27 and TRBJ2-5; 8 bases match TRBD2. V was clipped by 3 bases and J by 2 bases; unmatched bases: 8. Germline lookup yields CDR1 MNHEY and CDR2 SMNVEV (reference sequence). This CDR3 spans 16 amino acids. The CDR3 DNA is TGTGCCAGCAGTTTGTCGTCGGGAGGGTGGCAAGAGACCCAGTACTTC. The encoded protein is CASSLSSGGWQETQYF.

This clonotype was detected many times. The V call is TRBV7-9, the J call TRBJ1-3, with D tentatively TRBD1 (5 bases). The CDR3 length is 16 residues. Deletions cut 2 bases from V and 4 bases from J, with 15 bases between. The germline gives CDR1 SEHNR, CDR2 FQNEAQ (reference sequence). This chain's CDR3 is CASSLPGLPRGNTIYF. CDR3 DNA sequence: TGTGCCAGCAGCTTACCGGGGCTCCCGCGCGGAAACACCATATATTTT.

This clonotype is judged medium-sized. The rearrangement joins TRBV12-3 or TRBV12-4 to TRBJ1-4, with no clear D. The CDR3 contains 15 residues. The ends were cut back, 6 bases at V and 5 bases at J, with 16 bases in the middle. Here the CDR3 DNA reads TGTGCCAGCAGCATAGACGGACGGAAAAATGAAAAACTGTTTTTT. Amino acid sequence: CASSIDGRKNEKLFF.

The V gene is TRBV7-3, the J gene TRBJ2-7; no clear D gene. The germline V gene encodes CDR1 SGHTA and CDR2 FQGTGA. The V end lost 4 bases, the J end lost 3 bases, and 10 bases lay between the germline ends. The CDR3 extends over 13 amino acids. The CDR3 loop is CASSSGPFYEQYF. CDR3 sequence (DNA): TGTGCCAGCAGCTCTGGACCCTTCTACGAGCAGTACTTC.

In its sample, this clonotype is medium-sized. The chain combines TRBV10-3 with TRBJ2-5, with no clear D. Germline CDR1 ENHRY, CDR2 SYGVKD. The CDR3 is 13 amino acids. V was cut by 10 bases and J by 1 base, with 13 bases left in between. The CDR3 bases are TGTGCCACCGGCAGAGACCTCCAAGAGACCCAGTACTTC. Translating it yields CATGRDLQETQYF.

This clonotype occurred many times. V usage is TRBV27 and J usage is TRBJ2-2; maybe TRBD2 (5 bases). Trimming took off 5 bases at V and 6 bases at J, with 7 bases between the two ends. In germline, CDR1 is MNHEY, CDR2 SMNVEV (reference sequence). This CDR3 is 12 amino acids long. CDR3 residues: CASSPGSGELFF. CDR3 sequence (DNA): TGTGCCAGCAGTCCGGGATCCGGGGAGCTGTTTTTT.

This clonotype was seen repeatedly, ten times or more. The chain combines TRBV10-3 with TRBJ1-2; tentative D call: TRBD1 (5 bases). V was pared by 6 bases and J by 3 bases, with 17 bases between. The CDR3 has 15 residues. CDR1 ENHRY and CDR2 SYGVKD come from the germline V gene. CDR3 sequence: CAIRSDRGLYYGYTF. The DNA of the CDR3 is TGTGCCATCAGATCTGACAGAGGTCTCTACTATGGCTACACCTTC.

This clonotype was counted only a few times. The chain is built from TRBV23-1 and TRBJ1-6, with 7 bases matching TRBD1. TRBV23-1 is filed as an ORF, its function uncertain. The V and J ends lost 1 base and 8 bases, in that order; junction bases with no gene match: 14. There are 18 residues in the CDR3. The CDR3 reads CASSQFGRQGGRDSPLHF. The CDR3 DNA follows: TGCGCCAGCAGTCAATTCGGGAGACAGGGCGGTCGGGATTCACCCCTCCACTTT.

This clonotype was counted a few times. This chain links TRBV4-3 with TRBJ2-5; no clear D gene. Looked up from germline, CDR1 is LGHNA and CDR2 is YSLEER. V was pared by 0 bases and J by 5 bases, with 4 bases between. CDR3 size: 12 residues. CDR3 nucleotide sequence: TGCGCCAGCAGCCAAGAGGGGGAGACCCAGTACTTC. Residues: CASSQEGETQYF.

By share, this clonotype counts as medium-sized (0.01 to 0.1%). The V and J genes are TRBV7-2 and TRBJ2-7, with TRBD1 matching 10 bases. The CDR3 length is 12 residues. Germline V lookup: CDR1 SGHTA, CDR2 FQGNSA. After removal of 8 bases from V and 4 bases from J, the junction contained 2 bases not matched to a gene. The CDR3 here is CASGQGGYEQYF. The CDR3 bases are TGTGCCAGCGGACAGGGGGGATACGAGCAGTACTTC.

In this sample, this clonotype turned up a few times. The chain joins TRBV25-1 to TRBJ2-5, with 7 bases lining up with TRBD1. Losses at the gene ends were 2 bases for V and 0 bases for J; bases not matched to a gene: 0. Germline values: CDR1 MGHDK, CDR2 SYGVNS. This CDR3 spans 14 amino acids. CDR3 DNA sequence: TGTGCCAGCAGTGAAAGGGGGCACCAAGAGACCCAGTACTTC. Amino acids: CASSERGHQETQYF.

The sample holds many counts of this clonotype. The rearrangement links TRBV6-1 to TRBJ2-7, with D perhaps TRBD1 (6 bases). There are 15 residues in the CDR3. V lost 6 bases, J lost 0 bases, and 15 bases lay in between. Germline CDR1 is MNHNS and CDR2 is SASEGT. CDR3 sequence (DNA): TGTGCCAGCAGGGCAGGGGTTGAATCCTCCTACGAGCAGTACTTC. It encodes CASRAGVESSYEQYF.

The chain links TRBV6-5 to TRBJ2-7; TRBD1 matches 9 bases. This CDR3 spans 15 amino acids. J gave up 0 bases and V 5 bases, and 5 bases lay outside the gene matches. Germline lookup yields CDR1 MNHEY and CDR2 SVGAGI. The CDR3: CASSGTGQGSYEQYF. The CDR3 coding sequence is TGTGCCAGCAGTGGGACGGGACAGGGCTCCTACGAGCAGTACTTC.

This clonotype is medium-sized in the sample. The chain couples TRBV6-1 to TRBJ1-6; no clear D gene. V was clipped by 7 bases and J by 6 bases, with 10 bases between them. Germline CDR1 is MNHNS and CDR2 is SASEGT. This CDR3 is built from 13 residues. CDR3 in amino acids: CASTTRVNSPLHF. The CDR3 nucleotides read TGTGCCAGCACAACTAGGGTTAATTCACCCCTCCACTTT.